The 27 T cell receptor beta chains reported below all come from one sample, sequenced in a study of blood T cell repertoires in COVID-19. Profiling relied on immunoSEQ multiplex PCR, and the TCRdb table lists in-frame clones only, not all of them. Of approximately 70,000 clones in the sample, roughly 90% are singletons; the top ten hold 7.3%. Sequencing was carried out using peripheral blood. These receptors were collected from a man aged 35 to 55 with COVID-19, enrolled during active disease.

This clone came up a few times. The genes are TRBV7-9 and TRBJ2-2; no reliable D call. The germline gives CDR1 SEHNR, CDR2 FQNEAQ (reference sequence). Deletions cut 2 bases from V and 6 bases from J, with 7 bases between. The CDR3 covers 13 residues. CDR3 in DNA: TGTGCCAGCAGCTTACGGTTTTCCGGGGAGCTGTTTTTT. Residues: CASSLRFSGELFF.

The chain joins TRBV5-1 to TRBJ1-1, with 8 bases aligning to TRBD1. Germline loops: CDR1 SGHRS, CDR2 YFSETQ. V lost 0 bases, J lost 1 base, and 5 bases stayed unmatched. CDR3 length equals 16 residues. As DNA, the CDR3 is TGCGCCAGCAGCTTGGGACAGGGGTTGGGGAACACTGAAGCTTTCTTT. Amino acid sequence: CASSLGQGLGNTEAFF.

The chain couples TRBV4-1 to TRBJ2-3; 7 bases map to TRBD2. The V and J ends lost 2 bases and 6 bases, in that order; junction bases with no gene match: 8. The CDR3 consists of 15 residues. Germline CDR1 MGHRA, CDR2 YSYEKL. The CDR3, as DNA: TGCGCCAGCAGCCAATCCGGGACTATTCCGGATACGCAGTATTTT. The encoded protein is CASSQSGTIPDTQYF.

The chain couples TRBV7-9 to TRBJ2-7; TRBD2 is a possible D gene (6 bases). This CDR3 comprises 13 residues. The germline CDR1 and CDR2 sequences are SEHNR and FQNEAQ (reference sequence). The V and J ends lost 7 bases and 4 bases respectively, with 14 bases between them. CDR3 amino acids: CASKPPAGYEQYF. CDR3 DNA sequence: TGTGCCAGCAAACCCCCAGCGGGTTACGAGCAGTACTTC.

This clone was counted once. The chain combines TRBV10-2 with TRBJ2-4; D is unclear. V lost 6 bases and J 0 bases, leaving 12 bases between the germline ends. CDR3 length: 15 amino acids. The germline V gene encodes CDR1 WSHSY and CDR2 SAAADI. The DNA of the CDR3 is TGCGCCAGCAGGGGCGATCACTCAGCCAAAAACATTCAGTACTTC. Translating it yields CASRGDHSAKNIQYF.

The V and J genes are TRBV15 and TRBJ2-7; TRBD2 matches at 11 bases. Trimming at V came to 9 bases and at J to 3 bases, leaving 4 bases not matched to a gene. The CDR3 length is 13 residues. Germline-derived CDR1 and CDR2 are LNHNV and YYDKDF (reference sequence). Here the CDR3 reads CATTLAGGYEQYF. In nucleotides, the CDR3 is TGTGCCACTACCCTAGCGGGGGGCTACGAGCAGTACTTC.

In DNA form, the CDR3 reads TGCGCCAGCAGCTTGGAAGGGGTCCCCTACAATGAGCAGTTCTTC. The encoded protein is CASSLEGVPYNEQFF. V is TRBV5-1 and J is TRBJ2-1; perhaps TRBD1 as D (5 bases). Germline CDR1 is SGHRS and CDR2 is YFSETQ. This CDR3 is built from 15 residues. Trimming took off 0 bases at V and 2 bases at J, with 9 bases between the two ends.

V is TRBV7-9 and J is TRBJ1-2, with D possibly being TRBD1 (6 bases). The CDR3 is made up of 17 amino acids. The V end was cut by 5 bases, the J end by 2 bases, with 21 bases between. Germline loops: CDR1 SEHNR, CDR2 FQNEAQ (reference sequence). The chain's CDR3 is CASSGPGTRVLNYGYTF. The CDR3 DNA reads TGTGCCAGCAGCGGCCCCGGGACACGAGTTCTGAACTATGGCTACACCTTC.

The chain joins TRBV7-9 to TRBJ1-1; D gene uncertain. Germline V lookup: CDR1 SEHNR, CDR2 FQNEAQ (reference sequence). The CDR3 has 13 amino acids. Between the trimmed V and J ends, which lost 5 bases and 4 bases, there was a span of 11 bases. CDR3 DNA: TGTGCCAGCAGCCAAAGACTAGGCACTGAAGCTTTCTTT. It specifies CASSQRLGTEAFF.

The rearrangement uses TRBV30 and TRBJ1-5; TRBD1 matches at 8 bases. The germline CDR1 and CDR2 sequences are GTSNPN and SVGIG (reference sequence). J was trimmed by 4 bases and V by 1 base; bases with no gene match: 6. The CDR3 consists of 15 residues. The CDR3 region has the DNA TGTGCCTGGAGTGGCCTGACAGGGGATAATCAGCCCCAGCATTTT. It translates to CAWSGLTGDNQPQHF.

The CDR3 nucleotides are TGCAGCGTAGCACAGGGTTTCACTGAAGCTTTCTTT. As protein: CSVAQGFTEAFF. The chain is built from TRBV29-1 and TRBJ1-1; TRBD1 might be the D (6 bases). This CDR3 spans 12 amino acids. V lost 6 bases to trimming and J lost 4 bases, with 12 bases between them. Looked up from germline, CDR1 is SQVTM and CDR2 is ANQGSEA.

CDR3 bases: TGTGCCAGCAGCTCTCGGACTAGCGAGAACAATGAGCAGTTCTTC. It encodes CASSSRTSENNEQFF. V and J are TRBV7-9 and TRBJ2-1; the match to TRBD2 covers 9 bases. V gave up 4 bases and J gave up 5 bases; unmatched junction bases: 6. Germline V CDR1 and CDR2: SEHNR, FQNEAQ (reference sequence). CDR3 length equals 15 residues.

The chain uses TRBV29-1 and TRBJ2-2, with D possibly TRBD2 on 7 matching bases. This CDR3 comprises 15 residues. Germline CDR1 and CDR2: SQVTM and ANQGSEA. Trimming took 5 bases from V and 3 from J, leaving 16 bases between them. In nucleotides, the CDR3 is TGCAGCGTTAAGGGAGGGGGAAAAGACACCGGGGAGCTGTTTTTT. This gives the protein CSVKGGGKDTGELFF.

V and J are TRBV10-3 and TRBJ1-1; D gene uncertain. Germline V gene data show CDR1 as ENHRY and CDR2 as SYGVKD. V dropped 9 bases and J dropped 1 base, with 6 bases sitting between them. This CDR3 is built from 11 residues. CDR3 region: CAISGNTEAFF. The CDR3 region has the DNA TGTGCCATTTCCGGGAACACTGAAGCTTTCTTT.

V gene TRBV6-5 combines with J gene TRBJ1-1; the match to TRBD1 covers 8 bases. The J segment lost 7 bases and the V segment lost 4 bases, leaving 14 bases of the junction unmatched. Germline CDR1 reads MNHEY; CDR2 reads SVGAGI. The CDR3 loop spans 16 amino acids. The chain's CDR3 is CASSSTTGDLRIEAFF. CDR3 nucleotide sequence: TGTGCCAGCAGTTCCACGACAGGGGACCTTCGGATTGAAGCTTTCTTT.

This sequence joins TRBV7-3 and TRBJ1-1, with D perhaps TRBD1 (6 bases). The ends were cut back, 2 bases at V and 8 bases at J, with 12 bases in the middle. CDR1 and CDR2 (germline): SGHTA, FQGTGA. The CDR3 contains 13 residues. CDR3 sequence (DNA): TGTGCCAGCAGCTTAGACGGACAGAAGGAAGCTTTCTTT. Its translation: CASSLDGQKEAFF.

The chain combines TRBV5-6 with TRBJ1-1, with unresolved D. CDR3 length equals 13 residues. In germline, CDR1 is SGHDT, CDR2 YYEEEE. The germline V and J ends were trimmed by 5 bases and 6 bases, with 14 bases remaining between them. CDR3 bases: TGTGCCAGCAGTCCTGATTTAAGCGCTGAAGCTTTCTTT. Translated: CASSPDLSAEAFF.

The chain is built from TRBV28 and TRBJ1-6; D perhaps matches TRBD1 (5 bases). Germline V gives CDR1 MDHEN, CDR2 SYDVKM. The CDR3 has 15 amino acids. The V and J ends lost 6 bases and 6 bases respectively, with 15 bases between them. The CDR3 loop reads CASSLRTRLNSPLHF. The CDR3 DNA sequence: TGTGCCAGCAGCCTTAGGACAAGACTTAATTCACCCCTCCACTTT.

V is TRBV2 and J is TRBJ1-2; 8 bases are shared with TRBD1. Germline CDR1 is SNHLY and CDR2 is FYNNEI. V shed 10 bases, J shed 4 bases, and the junction held 8 bases outside the gene matches. The CDR3 is 13 residues long. Here the CDR3 DNA reads TGTGCCACCCAGGGACAGGAGCTCTATGGCTACACCTTC. It codes for CATQGQELYGYTF.

Note on this clone: Other nucleotide sequences from this sample produce the same CDR3. The genes are TRBV30 and TRBJ2-7; D unclear. Germline CDR1 reads GTSNPN; CDR2 reads SVGIG (reference sequence). Deletions cut 2 bases from V and 0 bases from J, with 2 bases between. CDR3 length: 11 residues. In nucleotides, the CDR3 is TGTGCCTGGAGTCTCTCCTACGAGCAGTACTTC. Translation: CAWSLSYEQYF.

This clone was seen once. The chain links TRBV5-1 to TRBJ2-1; 7 positions match TRBD1. This CDR3 comprises 15 residues. The V gene's germline CDR1 is SGHRS and CDR2 YFSETQ. J lost 4 bases, V lost 6 bases, and 10 bases had no gene match. The CDR3 sequence is CASTKVGDSYNEQFF. CDR3 DNA sequence: TGCGCCAGCACTAAAGTGGGGGACAGTTACAATGAGCAGTTCTTC.

V is TRBV24-1 and J is TRBJ2-7, with TRBD1 identical over 8 bases. V lost 6 bases and J lost 7; bases outside the gene matches: 7. Per the germline V gene, CDR1 is KGHDR and CDR2 is SFDVKD. The CDR3 contains 13 residues. This CDR3 is CATSSGQGGEQYF. The CDR3 DNA sequence: TGTGCCACCAGTTCCGGACAGGGCGGTGAGCAGTACTTC.

CDR3 sequence (DNA): TGTGCCAGCAGTGATAGCGGGGGGACTTACAATGAGCAGTTCTTC. Residues: CASSDSGGTYNEQFF. The rearrangement uses TRBV2 and TRBJ2-1, with TRBD2 matching over 10 bases. The germline gives CDR1 SNHLY, CDR2 FYNNEI. V shed 3 bases and J 4 bases; nucleotides not matched to a gene: 3. The CDR3 is 15 residues long. Based on the CDR3 plus reference TRBV2 and TRBJ2-1, the full variable domain is EPEVTQTPSHQVTQMGQEVILRCVPISNHLYFYWYRQILGQKVEFLVSFYNNEISEKSEIFDDQFSVERPDGSNFTLKIRSTKLEDSAMYFCASSDSGGTYNEQFFGPGTRLTVL.

V is TRBV6-5 and J is TRBJ1-6, with TRBD1 identical over 7 bases. Germline V CDR1 and CDR2: MNHEY, SVGAGI. The junction had 4 bases not matched to a gene; V was cut back by 10 bases and J by 7 bases. This CDR3 is built from 12 residues. The CDR3 nucleotides read TGTGCCATCAGGGACAGAAATTCACCCCTCCACTTT. Amino acid sequence: CAIRDRNSPLHF.

The gene calls are TRBV9 and TRBJ1-4; 7 positions match TRBD1. This CDR3 contains 15 residues. Losses at the gene ends were 4 bases for V and 5 bases for J; bases not matched to a gene: 8. The germline V gene encodes CDR1 SGDLS and CDR2 YYNGEE. This CDR3 is CASSLFRGENEKLFF. CDR3 nucleotides: TGTGCCAGCAGCCTCTTCAGGGGGGAGAATGAAAAACTGTTTTTT.

The rearrangement uses TRBV5-5 and TRBJ2-5; D is undetermined. CDR1 is SGHKS and CDR2 is YYEKEE in the germline V gene (reference sequence). This CDR3 contains 14 residues. V was pared by 2 bases and J by 0 bases, with 8 bases between. The CDR3 DNA reads as TGTGCCAGCAGCTTTGGGCCAGACCAAGAGACCCAGTACTTC. Protein product: CASSFGPDQETQYF.

The V call is TRBV6-5, the J call TRBJ2-5, with TRBD1 identical over 9 bases. The CDR3 covers 15 residues. Germline CDR1 MNHEY, CDR2 SVGAGI. Trimming removed 0 bases from V and 5 bases from J; junction bases left unmatched: 4. This chain's CDR3 is CASSYSTGGWETQYF. DNA of the CDR3: TGTGCCAGCAGTTACTCGACAGGGGGGTGGGAGACCCAGTACTTC.